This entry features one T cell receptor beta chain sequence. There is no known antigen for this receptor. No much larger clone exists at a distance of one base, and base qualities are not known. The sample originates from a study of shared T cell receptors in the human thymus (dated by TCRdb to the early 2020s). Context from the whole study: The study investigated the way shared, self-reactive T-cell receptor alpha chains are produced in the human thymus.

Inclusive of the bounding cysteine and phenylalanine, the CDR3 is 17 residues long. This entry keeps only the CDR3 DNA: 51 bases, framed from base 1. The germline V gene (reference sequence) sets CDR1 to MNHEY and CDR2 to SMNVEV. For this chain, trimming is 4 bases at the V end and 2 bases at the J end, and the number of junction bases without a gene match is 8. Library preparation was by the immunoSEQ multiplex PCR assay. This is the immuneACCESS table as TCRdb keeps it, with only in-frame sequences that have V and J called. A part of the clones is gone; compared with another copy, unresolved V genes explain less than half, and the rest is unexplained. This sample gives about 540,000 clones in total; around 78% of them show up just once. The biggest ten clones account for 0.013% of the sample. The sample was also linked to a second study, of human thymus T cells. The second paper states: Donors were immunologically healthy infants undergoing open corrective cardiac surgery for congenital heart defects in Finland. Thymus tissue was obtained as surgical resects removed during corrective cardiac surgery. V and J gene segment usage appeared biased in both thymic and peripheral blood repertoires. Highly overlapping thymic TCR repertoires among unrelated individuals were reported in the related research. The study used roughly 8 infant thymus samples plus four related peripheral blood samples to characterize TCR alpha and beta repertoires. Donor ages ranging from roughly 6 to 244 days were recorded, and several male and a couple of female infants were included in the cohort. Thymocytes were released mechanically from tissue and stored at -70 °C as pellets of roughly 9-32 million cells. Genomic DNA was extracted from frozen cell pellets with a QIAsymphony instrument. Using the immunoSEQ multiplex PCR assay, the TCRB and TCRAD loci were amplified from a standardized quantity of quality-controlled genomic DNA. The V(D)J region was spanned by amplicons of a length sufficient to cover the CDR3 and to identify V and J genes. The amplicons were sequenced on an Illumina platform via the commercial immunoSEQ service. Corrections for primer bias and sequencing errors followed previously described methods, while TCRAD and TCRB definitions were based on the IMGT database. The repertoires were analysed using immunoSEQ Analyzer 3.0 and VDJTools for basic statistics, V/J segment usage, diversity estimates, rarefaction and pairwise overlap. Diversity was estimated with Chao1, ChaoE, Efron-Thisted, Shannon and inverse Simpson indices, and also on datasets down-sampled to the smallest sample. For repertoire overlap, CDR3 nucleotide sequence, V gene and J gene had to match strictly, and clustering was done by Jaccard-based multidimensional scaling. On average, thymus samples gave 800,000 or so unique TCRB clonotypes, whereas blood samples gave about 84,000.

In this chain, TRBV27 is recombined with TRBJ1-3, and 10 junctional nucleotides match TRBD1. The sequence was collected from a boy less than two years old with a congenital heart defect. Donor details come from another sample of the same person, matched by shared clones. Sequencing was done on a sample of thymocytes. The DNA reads TGTGCCAGCAGTTCCTTAGGACAGGGGGATACTGGAAACACCATATATTTT. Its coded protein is CASSSLGQGDTGNTIYF.